Given below is one T cell receptor (beta chain) in context. Trimming shortened V by 1 base and J by 2 bases, and 8 bases separated the two germline ends. This CDR3 spans 14 amino acids. The germline V gene has CDR1 LGHDT and CDR2 YNNKEL (reference sequence). This entry comes from a study of blood T cell repertoires in COVID-19. Study context: Samples of COVID-19 (acute and convalescent) were obtained from the United States, Italy and Spain.

Those enrolled in Seattle joined during active infection and were followed longitudinally afterward. Clones were sequenced by immunoSEQ multiplex PCR, and TCRdb holds only the in-frame ones, with some missing. Of over 200,000 clones listed, 70% to 90% are singletons. The V call is TRBV3-1 (or the pseudogene TRBV3-2), the J call TRBJ2-5; D uncertain. Sequencing input: peripheral blood. This clonotype was obtained from a man in his thirties or forties with COVID-19, enrolled during active disease. DNA for the CDR3: TGTGCCAGCAGCCAAGGCCTAGAGCAAGAGACCCAGTACTTC. Amino acid sequence: CASSQGLEQETQYF.